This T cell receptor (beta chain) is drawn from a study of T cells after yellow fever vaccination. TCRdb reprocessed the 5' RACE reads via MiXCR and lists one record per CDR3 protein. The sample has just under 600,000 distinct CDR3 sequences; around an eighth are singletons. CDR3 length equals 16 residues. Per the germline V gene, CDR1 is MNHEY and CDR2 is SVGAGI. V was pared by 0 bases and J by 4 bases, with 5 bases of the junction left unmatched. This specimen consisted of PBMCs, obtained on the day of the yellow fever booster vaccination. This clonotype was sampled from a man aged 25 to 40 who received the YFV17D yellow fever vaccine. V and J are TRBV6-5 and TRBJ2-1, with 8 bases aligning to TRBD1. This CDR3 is CASSYSTGASYNEQFF. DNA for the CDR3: TGTGCCAGCAGTTACTCGACAGGGGCTAGTTACAATGAGCAGTTCTTC.